A selection of T cell receptor beta chains follows, all from one sample in a study of blood T cell repertoires in COVID-19. The method was immunoSEQ multiplex PCR; TCRdb's version includes in-frame clones alone and lacks a portion of them. The table records around 200,000 clones, roughly 80% of them present only once. Sequenced: peripheral blood. The receptors derive from a man in his thirties or forties with active or convalescent COVID-19. CDR3s include the opening cysteine and the closing phenylalanine or tryptophan. A D gene is named only where the DNA matches it firmly. For some rows the clone size is stated as once, few or many, or as a class when expanded; others skip it.

D	V	size	J	CDR3	DNA
NA	TRBV7-9	NA	TRBJ2-1	CASTWPWRPNEQFF	TGTGCCAGCACCTGGCCGTGGCGGCCGAATGAGCAGTTCTTC
NA	TRBV12-5	NA	TRBJ1-2	CASGLSPVAPGYTF	TGTGCTAGTGGTTTGTCTCCGGTAGCCCCGGGCTACACCTTC
TRBD2	TRBV11-2	NA	TRBJ2-1	CASSLGQTSGAYNEQFF	TGTGCCAGCAGCTTAGGCCAGACTAGCGGGGCTTACAATGAGCAGTTCTTC
TRBD1	TRBV2	NA	TRBJ1-1	CASSGGQGLSTEAFF	TGTGCCAGCAGTGGCGGACAGGGTTTGAGCACTGAAGCTTTCTTT
TRBD2	TRBV29-1	NA	TRBJ2-1	CSGQPGLAYTYNEQFF	TGCAGCGGCCAACCGGGACTAGCGTATACCTACAATGAGCAGTTCTTC
TRBD1	TRBV6-5	NA	TRBJ1-2	CASSYQRTGHYGYTF	TGTGCCAGCAGTTACCAACGGACAGGGCACTATGGCTACACCTTC
TRBD2	TRBV29-1	NA	TRBJ2-3	CSVGSGRAGGDTQYF	TGCAGCGTTGGTAGCGGGAGGGCCGGGGGAGATACGCAGTATTTT
NA	TRBV4-1	NA	TRBJ1-1	CASSQDRTVDTEAFF	TGCGCCAGCAGCCAAGATCGCACAGTGGACACTGAAGCTTTCTTT
NA	TRBV24-1	NA	TRBJ2-7	CATSGASSSYEQYF	TGTGCCACCTCGGGAGCGTCTAGCTCCTACGAGCAGTACTTC
TRBD2	TRBV5-3	NA	TRBJ2-2	CARSPPGGTGELFF	TGTGCCAGAAGCCCTCCGGGGGGCACCGGGGAGCTGTTTTTT
TRBD2	TRBV14	once	TRBJ2-1	CASSQGTSKNEQFF	TGTGCCAGCAGCCAGGGGACTAGCAAAAATGAGCAGTTCTTC
NA	TRBV30	NA	TRBJ2-3	CAWRLGAAGTDTQYF	TGTGCCTGGAGGCTAGGGGCGGCTGGCACAGATACGCAGTATTTT
TRBD2	TRBV29-1	NA	TRBJ2-5	CSVPTGGGETQYF	TGCAGCGTACCCACGGGAGGAGGGGAGACCCAGTACTTC
NA	TRBV6-2/TRBV6-3	NA	TRBJ1-5	CASSYSLGWGEDNQPQHF	TGTGCCAGCAGTTACTCCCTGGGCTGGGGGGAGGACAATCAGCCCCAGCATTTT
TRBD1	TRBV6-6	NA	TRBJ1-3	CASSGQGRKAGNTIYF	TGTGCCAGCTCGGGACAGGGGAGAAAAGCTGGAAACACCATATATTTT
NA	TRBV30	NA	TRBJ1-2	CAWSVAGGYGYTF	TGTGCCTGGAGTGTGGCCGGCGGCTATGGCTACACCTTC
NA	TRBV15	few	TRBJ2-3	CATSRDPTLQADTQYF	TGTGCCACCAGCAGAGATCCGACATTGCAAGCAGATACGCAGTATTTT
TRBD1	TRBV23-1	NA	TRBJ1-5	CASSQGVFCNQPQHF	TGCGCCAGCAGCCAGGGGGTTTTTTGTAATCAGCCCCAGCATTTT
NA	TRBV3-1/TRBV3-2	NA	TRBJ1-5	CASSQDLTGLDQPQHF	TGTGCCAGCAGCCAAGATTTGACAGGACTTGATCAGCCCCAGCATTTT
TRBD2	TRBV7-9	NA	TRBJ2-3	CASSSSTALALLTDTQYF	TGTGCCAGCAGCTCGTCAACCGCACTAGCGCTCCTCACAGATACGCAGTATTTT
TRBD2	TRBV25-1	NA	TRBJ2-7	CASSEPRGAGVYEQYF	TGTGCCAGCAGTGAACCCCGAGGAGCGGGAGTCTACGAGCAGTACTTC
TRBD2	TRBV19	medium-sized	TRBJ2-1	CASKAAGAHNEQFF	TGTGCCAGTAAGGCAGCGGGGGCCCACAATGAGCAGTTCTTC
NA	TRBV2	NA	TRBJ1-2	CASSPRGSEYGYTF	TGTGCCAGCAGTCCCAGGGGATCCGAATATGGCTACACCTTC
TRBD1	TRBV30	NA	TRBJ1-2	CAWIPQGASRYGYTF	TGTGCCTGGATTCCCCAGGGGGCATCTCGATATGGCTACACCTTC
TRBD1	TRBV14	few	TRBJ2-3	CASSRGQETDTQYF	TGTGCCAGCAGCCGGGGACAGGAAACAGATACGCAGTATTTT
NA	TRBV5-1	NA	TRBJ1-1	CASRNDYPNTEAFF	TGCGCCAGCAGAAACGACTACCCTAACACTGAAGCTTTCTTT
TRBD1	TRBV5-1	NA	TRBJ2-5	CASSGGTGGPQETQYF	TGCGCCAGCAGCGGTGGGACAGGGGGCCCTCAAGAGACCCAGTACTTC
NA	TRBV28	NA	TRBJ1-2	CASSFGAGGRVYGYTF	TGTGCCAGCAGTTTTGGGGCCGGGGGGCGCGTCTATGGCTACACCTTC
TRBD2	TRBV11-2	NA	TRBJ2-7	CASSSLLAGPYEQYF	TGTGCCAGCAGCTCCTTGCTAGCGGGCCCCTACGAGCAGTACTTC
NA	TRBV12-3/TRBV12-4	NA	TRBJ1-2	CASSRTNEGGYTF	TGTGCCAGCAGCCGGACAAATGAAGGTGGCTACACCTTC
NA	TRBV5-1	once	TRBJ1-2	CASSAGDAGGYTF	TGCGCCAGCAGCGCGGGGGACGCGGGAGGCTACACCTTC
TRBD1	TRBV28	NA	TRBJ2-4	CASSASRGRMAKNIQYF	TGTGCCAGCAGTGCAAGCAGGGGGCGCATGGCCAAAAACATTCAGTACTTC
TRBD1	TRBV24-1	NA	TRBJ2-1	CATSDLRTGERANEQFF	TGTGCCACCAGTGATTTGCGGACAGGGGAGAGGGCAAATGAGCAGTTCTTC
TRBD1	TRBV28	NA	TRBJ1-6	CASRLLTGAAGPLHF	TGTGCCAGCAGACTCCTGACAGGGGCAGCGGGACCCCTCCACTTT
NA	TRBV5-1	NA	TRBJ1-2	CASSKTNQGNYGYTF	TGCGCCAGCAGCAAAACAAATCAGGGGAACTATGGCTACACCTTC
TRBD2	TRBV27	few	TRBJ2-2	CASSFGGGTGELFF	TGTGCCAGCAGTTTCGGCGGGGGCACCGGGGAGCTGTTTTTT
NA	TRBV4-1	NA	TRBJ1-1	CASSQRGVYTEAFF	TGCGCCAGCAGCCAACGGGGGGTGTACACTGAAGCTTTCTTT
NA	TRBV6-1	NA	TRBJ1-1	CTSSEARVEAFF	TGTACCAGCAGTGAAGCGCGGGTTGAGGCTTTCTTT
NA	TRBV6-5	once	TRBJ2-4	CASRPDRAKNIQYF	TGTGCCAGCAGACCCGACAGGGCCAAAAACATTCAGTACTTC
NA	TRBV5-6	NA	TRBJ1-5	CASSSNTRNQPQHF	TGTGCCAGCAGCTCGAATACTCGAAATCAGCCCCAGCATTTT
TRBD1	TRBV10-3	NA	TRBJ2-5	CAISESGQGSQETQYF	TGTGCCATCAGTGAGTCGGGACAGGGGTCACAAGAGACCCAGTACTTC
NA	TRBV6-5	NA	TRBJ1-2	CASTAGTANYGYTF	TGTGCCAGCACGGCAGGAACAGCTAACTATGGCTACACCTTC
NA	TRBV2	once	TRBJ2-1	CASNSRGTEYNEQFF	TGTGCCAGCAACTCCCGGGGGACAGAATACAATGAGCAGTTCTTC
TRBD1	TRBV5-1	NA	TRBJ1-4	CASSSRGPDEKLFF	TGCGCCAGCAGCTCCAGGGGGCCGGATGAAAAACTGTTTTTT